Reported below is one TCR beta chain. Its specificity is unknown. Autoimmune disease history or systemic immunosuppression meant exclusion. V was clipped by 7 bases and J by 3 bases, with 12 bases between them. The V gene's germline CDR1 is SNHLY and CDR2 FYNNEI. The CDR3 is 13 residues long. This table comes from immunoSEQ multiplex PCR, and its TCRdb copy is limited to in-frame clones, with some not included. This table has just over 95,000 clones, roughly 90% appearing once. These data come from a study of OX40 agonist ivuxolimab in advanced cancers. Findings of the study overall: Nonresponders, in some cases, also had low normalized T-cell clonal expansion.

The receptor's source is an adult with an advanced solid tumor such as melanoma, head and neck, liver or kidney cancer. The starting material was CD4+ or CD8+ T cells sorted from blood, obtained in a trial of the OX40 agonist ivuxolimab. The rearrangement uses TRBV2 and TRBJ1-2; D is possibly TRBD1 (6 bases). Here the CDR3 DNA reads TGTGCCAGCAATACGTACAGGGACTATGGCTACACCTTC. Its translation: CASNTYRDYGYTF.